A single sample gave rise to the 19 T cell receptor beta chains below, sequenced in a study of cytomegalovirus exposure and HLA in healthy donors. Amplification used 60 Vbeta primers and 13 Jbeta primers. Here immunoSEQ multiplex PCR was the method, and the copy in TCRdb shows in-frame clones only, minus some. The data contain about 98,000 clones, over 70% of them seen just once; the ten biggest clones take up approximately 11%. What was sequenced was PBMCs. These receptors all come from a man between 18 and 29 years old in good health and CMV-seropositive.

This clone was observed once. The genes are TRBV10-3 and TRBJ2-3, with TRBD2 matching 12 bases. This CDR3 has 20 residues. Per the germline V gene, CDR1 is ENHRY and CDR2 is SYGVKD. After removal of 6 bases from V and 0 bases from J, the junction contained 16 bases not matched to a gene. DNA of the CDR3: TGTGCCATCAGGGATCCCACAGCTAGCGGGGGGGATCCTAGCACAGATACGCAGTATTTT. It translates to CAIRDPTASGGDPSTDTQYF.

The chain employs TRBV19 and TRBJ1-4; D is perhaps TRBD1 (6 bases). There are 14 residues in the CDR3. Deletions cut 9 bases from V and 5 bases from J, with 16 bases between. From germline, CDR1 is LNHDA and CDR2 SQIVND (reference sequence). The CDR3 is CASMGTGRNEKLFF. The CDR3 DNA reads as TGTGCCAGCATGGGCACAGGGCGGAATGAAAAACTGTTTTTT. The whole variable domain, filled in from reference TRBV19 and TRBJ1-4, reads DGGITQSPKYLFRKEGQNVTLSCEQNLNHDAMYWYRQDPGQGLRLIYYSQIVNDFQKGDIAEGYSVSREKKESFPLTVTSAQKNPTAFYLCASMGTGRNEKLFFGSGTQLSVL.

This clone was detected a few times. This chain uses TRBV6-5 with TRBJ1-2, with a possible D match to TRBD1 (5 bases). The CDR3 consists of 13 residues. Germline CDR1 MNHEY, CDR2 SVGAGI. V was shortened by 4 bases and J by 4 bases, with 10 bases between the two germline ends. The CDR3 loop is CASSFAGSYGYTF. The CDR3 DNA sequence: TGTGCCAGCAGTTTTGCAGGGTCCTATGGCTACACCTTC.

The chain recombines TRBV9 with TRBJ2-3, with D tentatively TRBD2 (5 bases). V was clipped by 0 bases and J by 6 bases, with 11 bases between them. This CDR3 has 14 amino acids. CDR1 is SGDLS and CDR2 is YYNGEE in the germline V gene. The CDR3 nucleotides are TGTGCCAGCAGCGTAGTCGGGGTCCGGGATACGCAGTATTTT. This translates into CASSVVGVRDTQYF.

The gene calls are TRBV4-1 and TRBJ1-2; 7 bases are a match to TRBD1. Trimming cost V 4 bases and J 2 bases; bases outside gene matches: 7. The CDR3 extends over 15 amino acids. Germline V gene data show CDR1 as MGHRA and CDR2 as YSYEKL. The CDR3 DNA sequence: TGCGCCAGCAGCCCCCGGGACAGCAACAACTATGGCTACACCTTC. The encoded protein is CASSPRDSNNYGYTF.

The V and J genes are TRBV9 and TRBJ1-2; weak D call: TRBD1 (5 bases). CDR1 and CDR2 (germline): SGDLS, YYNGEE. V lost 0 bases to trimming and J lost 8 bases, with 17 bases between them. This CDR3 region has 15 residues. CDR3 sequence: CASSVAGVGGEGYTF. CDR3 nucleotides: TGTGCCAGCAGCGTAGCAGGAGTGGGGGGGGAAGGCTACACCTTC.

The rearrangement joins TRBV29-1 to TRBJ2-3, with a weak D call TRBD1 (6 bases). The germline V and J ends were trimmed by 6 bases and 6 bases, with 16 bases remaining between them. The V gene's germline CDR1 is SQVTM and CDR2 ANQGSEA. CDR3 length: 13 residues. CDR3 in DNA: TGCAGCGTCCGACAGGTGCTCGTGGATACGCAGTATTTT. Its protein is CSVRQVLVDTQYF.

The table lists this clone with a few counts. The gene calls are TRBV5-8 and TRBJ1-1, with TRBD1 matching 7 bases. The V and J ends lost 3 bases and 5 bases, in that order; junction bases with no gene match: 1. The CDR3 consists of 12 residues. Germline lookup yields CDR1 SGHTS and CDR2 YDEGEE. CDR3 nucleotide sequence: TGTGCCAGCAGCTGGGGACAGACTGAAGCTTTCTTT. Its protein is CASSWGQTEAFF.

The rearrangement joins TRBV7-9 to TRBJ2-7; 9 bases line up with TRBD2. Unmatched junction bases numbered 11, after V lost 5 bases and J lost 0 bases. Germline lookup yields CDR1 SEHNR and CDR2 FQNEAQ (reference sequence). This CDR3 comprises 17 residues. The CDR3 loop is CASSPQTSGPTSYEQYF. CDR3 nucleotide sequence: TGTGCCAGCAGCCCGCAAACTAGCGGGCCGACCTCCTACGAGCAGTACTTC.

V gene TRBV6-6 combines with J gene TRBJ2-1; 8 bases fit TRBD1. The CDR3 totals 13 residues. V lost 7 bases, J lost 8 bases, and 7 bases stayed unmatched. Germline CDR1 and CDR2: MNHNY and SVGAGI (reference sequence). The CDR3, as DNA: TGTGCCAGCAACGGACAGGGAAACGATGAGCAGTTCTTC. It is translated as CASNGQGNDEQFF.

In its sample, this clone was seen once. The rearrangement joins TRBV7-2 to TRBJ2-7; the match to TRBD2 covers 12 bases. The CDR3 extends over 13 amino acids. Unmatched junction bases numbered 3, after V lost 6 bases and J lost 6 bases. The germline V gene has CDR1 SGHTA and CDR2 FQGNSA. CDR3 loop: CASSILAGGEQYF. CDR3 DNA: TGTGCCAGCAGTATACTAGCGGGGGGCGAGCAGTACTTC.

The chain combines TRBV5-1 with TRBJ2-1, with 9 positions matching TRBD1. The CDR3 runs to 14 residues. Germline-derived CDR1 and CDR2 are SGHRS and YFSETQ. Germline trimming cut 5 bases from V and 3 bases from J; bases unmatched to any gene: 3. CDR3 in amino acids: CASRGQGIYNEQFF. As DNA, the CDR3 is TGCGCCAGCAGGGGACAGGGCATCTACAATGAGCAGTTCTTC.

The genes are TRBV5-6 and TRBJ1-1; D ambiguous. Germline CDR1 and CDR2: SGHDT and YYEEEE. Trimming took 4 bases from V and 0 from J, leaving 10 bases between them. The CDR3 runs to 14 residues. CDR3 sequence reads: CASSREGMNTEAFF. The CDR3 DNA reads TGTGCCAGCAGCCGGGAGGGCATGAACACTGAAGCTTTCTTT.

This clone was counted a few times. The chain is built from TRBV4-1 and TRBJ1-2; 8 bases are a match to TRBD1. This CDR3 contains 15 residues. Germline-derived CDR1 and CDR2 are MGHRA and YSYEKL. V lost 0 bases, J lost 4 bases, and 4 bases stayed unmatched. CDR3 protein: CASSQDTGGIYGYTF. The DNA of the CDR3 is TGCGCCAGCAGCCAAGATACAGGGGGGATCTATGGCTACACCTTC.

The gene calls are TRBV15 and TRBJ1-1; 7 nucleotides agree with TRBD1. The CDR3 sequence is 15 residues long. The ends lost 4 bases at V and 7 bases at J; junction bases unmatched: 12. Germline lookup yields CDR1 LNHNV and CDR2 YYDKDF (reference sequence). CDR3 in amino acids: CATSIIGGPIREAFF. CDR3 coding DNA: TGTGCCACCAGCATAATAGGGGGCCCTATTCGTGAAGCTTTCTTT.

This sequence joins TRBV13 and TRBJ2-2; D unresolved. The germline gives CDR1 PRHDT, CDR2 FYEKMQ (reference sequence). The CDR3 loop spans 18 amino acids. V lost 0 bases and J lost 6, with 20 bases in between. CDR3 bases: TGTGCCAGCAGCTTAGGTACTCGGGTGTCGAGTGTATCCGGGGAGCTGTTTTTT. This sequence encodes CASSLGTRVSSVSGELFF.

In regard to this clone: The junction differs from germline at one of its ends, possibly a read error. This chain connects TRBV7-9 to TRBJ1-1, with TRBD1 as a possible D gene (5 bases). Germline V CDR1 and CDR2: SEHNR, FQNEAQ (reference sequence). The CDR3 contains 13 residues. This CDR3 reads CSSDSLMNTEAFF. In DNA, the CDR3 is TGTTCCAGCGACAGTCTTATGAACACTGAAGCTTTCTTT.

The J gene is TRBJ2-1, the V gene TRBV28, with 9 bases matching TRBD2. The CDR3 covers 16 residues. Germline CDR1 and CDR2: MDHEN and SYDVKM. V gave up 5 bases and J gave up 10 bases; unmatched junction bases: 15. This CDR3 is CASSPLGAGGGAEQFF. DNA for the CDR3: TGTGCCAGCAGTCCGCTTGGAGCGGGGGGAGGCGCGGAGCAGTTCTTC.

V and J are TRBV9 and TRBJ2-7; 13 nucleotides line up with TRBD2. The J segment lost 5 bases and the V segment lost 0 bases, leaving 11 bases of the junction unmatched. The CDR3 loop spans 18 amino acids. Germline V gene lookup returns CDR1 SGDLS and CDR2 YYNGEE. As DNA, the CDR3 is TGTGCCAGCAGCGTAGGCCACCTAACTAGCGGGGGGGACGACGAGCAGTACTTC. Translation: CASSVGHLTSGGDDEQYF.